This TCR beta chain was sequenced during a study of blood T cell repertoires in COVID-19. Study-level background: T cells, B-cell-depleted T cells, or PBMCs supplied cDNA or gDNA.

V was shortened by 7 bases and J by 1 base, with 7 bases between the two germline ends. This CDR3 has 13 amino acids. The V gene's germline CDR1 is SNHLY and CDR2 FYNNEI. Clones were sequenced by immunoSEQ multiplex PCR, and TCRdb holds only the in-frame ones, with some missing. The table includes about 150,000 clones, 80% to 90% detected once. The chain uses TRBV2 and TRBJ2-2; D remains ambiguous. The sequence derives from a woman between 40 and 50 years old with acute or convalescent COVID-19. Specimen: peripheral blood. The DNA for the CDR3 is TGTGCCAGCACCCCCGGGAACACCGGGGAGCTGTTTTTT. Its translation is CASTPGNTGELFF. Supplemented by reference TRBV2 and TRBJ2-2, the full variable domain reads EPEVTQTPSHQVTQMGQEVILRCVPISNHLYFYWYRQILGQKVEFLVSFYNNEISEKSEIFDDQFSVERPDGSNFTLKIRSTKLEDSAMYFCASTPGNTGELFFGEGSRLTVL.